The 19 T cell receptor beta chains below were found in one sample sequenced in a study of blood T cells in healthy people across ages. Then a second PCR, running about 6 to 11 cycles, was carried out with a sample-barcoded 5' primer and a J-beta primer mix. TCRdb re-derived calls from the 5' RACE reads in MiXCR, one entry per CDR3 protein. Altogether about 780,000 distinct CDR3 sequences are present, about 42% being singletons, with the ten largest covering over 15%. Source material: blood. The receptors come from a man older than 75 in good health.

The chain couples TRBV6-6 to TRBJ2-1; the match to TRBD2 covers 7 bases. Trimming removed 5 bases from V and 8 bases from J; junction bases left unmatched: 15. CDR1 MNHNY and CDR2 SVGAGI come from the germline V gene (reference sequence). CDR3 length equals 16 residues. The CDR3 nucleotides are TGTGCCAGCAGTCCGGATATGAGCGGGATCAGTGATGAGCAGTTCTTC. Protein: CASSPDMSGISDEQFF.

This chain links TRBV4-1 with TRBJ2-7; possibly TRBD1 for D (6 bases). Per the germline V gene, CDR1 is MGHRA and CDR2 is YSYEKL. There are 14 residues in the CDR3. The V end was cut by 1 base, the J end by 4 bases, with 11 bases between. In DNA, the CDR3 is TGCGCCAGCAGCCAAGGCCCAGGGGTGTACGAGCAGTACTTC. It encodes CASSQGPGVYEQYF.

This clonotype was seen a handful of times. The V gene is TRBV24-1, the J gene TRBJ2-1, with TRBD2 matching 15 bases. Germline assignment: CDR1 KGHDR and CDR2 SFDVKD. The J segment lost 0 bases and the V segment lost 4 bases, leaving 9 bases of the junction unmatched. The CDR3 length is 20 residues. The CDR3 region is CATSEAGLAGGSSSYNEQFF. Written as DNA, the CDR3 is TGTGCCACCAGTGAGGCGGGACTAGCGGGAGGATCTAGCTCCTACAATGAGCAGTTCTTC.

The rearrangement links TRBV3-1 to TRBJ2-1; maybe TRBD2 (6 bases). V was pared by 2 bases and J by 0 bases, with 14 bases between. Germline CDR1 and CDR2: LGHDT and YNNKEL (reference sequence). The CDR3 spans 17 residues. The CDR3 sequence: CASSQNPPGSSYNEQFF. The CDR3 DNA is TGTGCCAGCAGCCAAAACCCCCCCGGGAGCTCCTACAATGAGCAGTTCTTC.

This chain links TRBV20-1 with TRBJ1-1; 7 bases line up with TRBD1. The CDR3 has 12 amino acids. Germline trimming cut 7 bases from V and 4 bases from J; bases unmatched to any gene: 6. Germline CDR1 reads DFQATT; CDR2 reads SNEGSKA (reference sequence). CDR3 coding DNA: TGCAGTGTTAGCAGGGGGGGCACTGAAGCTTTCTTT. Amino acids: CSVSRGGTEAFF.

The chain combines TRBV11-3 with TRBJ2-5; 7 bases are shared with TRBD2. Trimming at V came to 5 bases and at J to 2 bases, leaving 14 bases not matched to a gene. CDR3 size: 17 residues. Germline V gives CDR1 SGHNT, CDR2 YENEEA. The CDR3 is CASSLGTSVPKQETQYF. The CDR3 nucleotides are TGTGCCAGCAGCCTGGGCACTAGCGTACCGAAACAAGAGACCCAGTACTTC. The full variable domain, in which reference TRBV11-3 and TRBJ2-5 provide the parts outside the CDR3, is EAGVVQSPRYKIIEKKQPVAFWCNPISGHNTLYWYLQNLGQGPELLIRYENEEAVDDSQLPKDRFSAERLKGVDSTLKIQPAELGDSAVYLCASSLGTSVPKQETQYFGPGTRLLVL.

The genes are TRBV29-1 and TRBJ2-4; D remains ambiguous. Germline V gene lookup returns CDR1 SQVTM and CDR2 ANQGSEA. The V and J ends lost 0 bases and 9 bases respectively, with 6 bases between them. The CDR3 runs 11 residues. The CDR3: CSVEDLGIQYF. For the CDR3, the DNA is TGCAGCGTTGAAGATCTCGGCATTCAGTACTTC.

This clonotype has a handful of counts. V is TRBV12-3 or TRBV12-4 and J is TRBJ2-1; 10 bases are shared with TRBD1. The CDR3 sequence is 15 residues long. V lost 6 bases to trimming and J lost 2 bases; unmatched junction nucleotides: 4. The CDR3 here is CASSAGTGAYNEQFF. Written as DNA, the CDR3 is TGTGCCAGCAGCGCCGGGACAGGGGCCTACAATGAGCAGTTCTTC.

In this sample, this clonotype turned up a few times. The chain combines TRBV20-1 with TRBJ2-1; TRBD2 matches at 7 bases. Trimming removed 0 bases from V and 7 bases from J; junction bases left unmatched: 9. The CDR3 extends over 15 amino acids. Germline CDR1 and CDR2: DFQATT and SNEGSKA (reference sequence). The CDR3 loop is CSARDLSGTGNEQFF. CDR3 in DNA: TGCAGTGCTAGAGATCTGAGCGGGACGGGGAATGAGCAGTTCTTC.

The chain recombines TRBV9 with TRBJ1-4; TRBD1 is a possible D gene (5 bases). Germline-derived CDR1 and CDR2 are SGDLS and YYNGEE. V lost 10 bases to trimming and J lost 5 bases, with 15 bases between them. The CDR3 consists of 13 residues. CDR3 loop: CASQGLENEKLFF. The CDR3 DNA reads TGTGCCTCCCAGGGTCTGGAGAATGAAAAACTGTTTTTT.

The rearrangement uses TRBV5-1 and TRBJ1-6; D unclear. Trimming stripped 6 bases from V and 0 bases from J, with 16 bases between. The CDR3 is made up of 17 amino acids. Germline V gene sequence: CDR1 SGHRS, CDR2 YFSETQ. CDR3 protein: CASTKDSRSSYNSPLHF. CDR3 DNA sequence: TGCGCCAGCACCAAGGACTCTAGGAGCTCCTATAATTCACCCCTCCACTTT.

This chain connects TRBV24-1 to TRBJ2-3; maybe TRBD2 (5 bases). The CDR3 contains 17 residues. Germline loops: CDR1 KGHDR, CDR2 SFDVKD. Deletions cut 1 base from V and 2 bases from J, with 15 bases between. CDR3 sequence (DNA): TGTGCCACCAGTGATTTTTACGGGGATTTGTCCACAGATACGCAGTATTTT. It codes for CATSDFYGDLSTDTQYF.

The CDR3 loop reads CSLPPKETQYF. DNA of the CDR3: TGCAGCCTCCCCCCGAAAGAGACCCAGTACTTC. The chain uses TRBV29-1 and TRBJ2-5, with D unclear. V lost 8 bases and J lost 3, with 10 bases in between. The CDR3 runs to 11 residues. Germline CDR1 reads SQVTM; CDR2 reads ANQGSEA.

This clonotype was observed once. A read error may produce the germline difference seen at one junction end. This rearrangement joins TRBV12-3 or TRBV12-4 to TRBJ1-2; 8 bases match TRBD1. The CDR3 covers 13 residues. CDR3 coding DNA: TGTGCCAGCAGTCCCAGGACAGGGTCTGGCCACACCTTC. This gives the protein CASSPRTGSGHTF.

The J gene is TRBJ2-1, the V gene TRBV12-3 or TRBV12-4; 9 bases are shared with TRBD1. The CDR3 covers 14 residues. V lost 5 bases and J lost 8; bases outside the gene matches: 7. The CDR3 loop reads CASSRGQGTYEQFF. In nucleotides, the CDR3 is TGTGCCAGCAGTAGAGGACAGGGGACTTATGAGCAGTTCTTC.

This clonotype was recorded a few times. The chain is built from TRBV2 and TRBJ2-7, with D possibly TRBD2 on 6 matching bases. V lost 6 bases to trimming and J lost 3 bases, with 12 bases between them. The length of the CDR3 is 13 residues. CDR1 is SNHLY and CDR2 is FYNNEI in the germline V gene. The CDR3, as DNA: TGTGCCAGCAGACCCACGGGGGTCTACGAGCAGTACTTC. Protein product: CASRPTGVYEQYF.

The sample holds one count of this clonotype. The CDR3 here is CASSFAARSTGELFF. Here the CDR3 DNA reads TGTGCCAGCAGTTTCGCGGCACGGAGCACCGGGGAGCTGTTTTTT. The V call is TRBV12-3 or TRBV12-4, the J call TRBJ2-2; D gene unclear. The ends were cut back, 3 bases at V and 4 bases at J, with 12 bases in the middle. The length of the CDR3 is 15 residues.

This rearrangement joins TRBV19 to TRBJ2-7, with TRBD1 identical over 8 bases. The germline CDR1 and CDR2 sequences are LNHDA and SQIVND (reference sequence). The V and J ends lost 8 bases and 3 bases, in that order; junction bases with no gene match: 6. The CDR3 totals 13 residues. In DNA, the CDR3 is TGTGCCAGTTCTCACAGGGGGGTCTACGAGCAGTACTTC. Translated: CASSHRGVYEQYF. The complete variable domain, with remaining parts taken from reference TRBV19 and TRBJ2-7, reads DGGITQSPKYLFRKEGQNVTLSCEQNLNHDAMYWYRQDPGQGLRLIYYSQIVNDFQKGDIAEGYSVSREKKESFPLTVTSAQKNPTAFYLCASSHRGVYEQYFGPGTRLTVT.

V usage is TRBV11-1 and J usage is TRBJ2-3; TRBD2 matches at 8 bases. Germline CDR1 reads SGHAT; CDR2 reads FQDESV (reference sequence). The CDR3 has 15 amino acids. V trimming: 6 bases; J trimming: 5 bases; junction bases outside the gene matches: 10. The CDR3 bases are TGTGCCAGCAGTTCACTGACTAGCGCTAAAGATACGCAGTATTTT. Protein sequence: CASSSLTSAKDTQYF.